The T cell receptor (beta chain) described here comes from a study of breast tumors, draining lymph nodes, adjacent tissues. Samples came from axillary lymph nodes draining the breast cancer. TCRdb called the multiplex PCR reads again in MiXCR, with one record for every CDR3 protein. Of about 270,000 distinct CDR3 sequences in the sample, 30% were seen once. This CDR3 has 15 amino acids. Germline lookup yields CDR1 SGDLS and CDR2 YYNGEE. With regard to this clonotype: Just one base apart from a much larger clone, this may be a read error.

The TCR sequence derives from a female donor with breast cancer. Some clones in this sample may be carry-over from other donors' samples. The rearrangement links TRBV9 to TRBJ1-6, with no clear D. Sequencing was performed on axillary lymph node tissue. CDR3 bases: TGTACCAGCAGCGAAAACCAGGCCATCAATTCACCCCTCCACTTT. It yields the protein CTSSENQAINSPLHF. The whole variable domain, filled in from reference TRBV9 and TRBJ1-6, reads DSGVTQTPKHLITATGQRVTLRCSPRSGDLSVYWYQQSLDQGLQFLIQYYNGEERAKGNILERFSAQQFPDLHSELNLSSLELGDSALYFCTSSENQAINSPLHFGNGTRLTVT.